What follows are 21 T cell receptor beta chains derived from one specimen sequenced in a study of identical twins. Each CDR3 protein gets one entry after TCRdb re-called the 5' RACE reads with MiXCR. The table has 550,000 to 700,000 distinct CDR3 sequences, less than 25% seen once. The same sample was also studied in work on T cells expressing NK-cell markers.

Specimen: PBMCs. The receptors here all came from a woman under 30 in good health.

This clonotype was observed a few times. CDR3 nucleotides: TGTGCCAGCAGCGCCCTGACTAGCGGGCGGTACAATGAGCAGTTCTTC. Its protein is CASSALTSGRYNEQFF. This rearrangement joins TRBV9 to TRBJ2-1; 10 bases align to TRBD2. V was clipped by 3 bases and J by 4 bases; unmatched bases: 7. Germline CDR1 reads SGDLS; CDR2 reads YYNGEE. The CDR3 is made up of 16 amino acids.

The chain combines TRBV6-2 or TRBV6-3 with TRBJ2-7; D possibly matches TRBD1 or TRBD2 (5 bases each). V dropped 7 bases and J dropped 2 bases, with 18 bases sitting between them. The length of the CDR3 is 15 residues. Per the germline V gene, CDR1 is MNHEY and CDR2 is SVGEGT. CDR3 coding DNA: TGTGCCAGCACCCCCCGGGGACGGACCCCCTACGAGCAGTACTTC. Translation: CASTPRGRTPYEQYF.

Only a few counts were recorded for this clonotype. The J gene is TRBJ2-6, the V gene TRBV5-1; D may be TRBD1 (6 bases). The V gene's germline CDR1 is SGHRS and CDR2 YFSETQ. This CDR3 spans 18 amino acids. V shed 0 bases and J shed 0 bases, with 13 bases lying between them. CDR3 nucleotides: TGCGCCAGCAGCTTGGACAGGGTATCTCCCTCTGGGGCCAACGTCCTGACTTTC. Protein sequence: CASSLDRVSPSGANVLTF.

The chain is built from TRBV7-6 and TRBJ2-1; D is possibly TRBD2 (5 bases). CDR1 and CDR2 (germline): SGHVS, FNYEAQ. The CDR3 consists of 15 residues. Deletions cut 1 base from V and 6 bases from J, with 13 bases between. CDR3 in amino acids: CASSLVSRAGNEQFF. The CDR3 DNA follows: TGTGCCAGCAGCTTAGTCTCGCGGGCGGGCAATGAGCAGTTCTTC.

The chain couples TRBV25-1 to TRBJ1-5; D remains unclear. Trimming stripped 3 bases from V and 7 bases from J, with 13 bases between. The germline V gene encodes CDR1 MGHDK and CDR2 SYGVNS. CDR3 length equals 14 residues. CDR3 DNA sequence: TGTGCCAGCAGTGAGCTGTCGACGGTCCAGCCCCAGCATTTT. It encodes CASSELSTVQPQHF.

J is TRBJ1-4 and V is TRBV12-3 or TRBV12-4; D is ambiguous. CDR3 length equals 16 residues. V was trimmed by 6 bases and J by 4 bases, leaving 18 bases between them. The CDR3 bases are TGTGCCAGCAGCCCCCCGGTGTTCAGGAGTAATGAAAAACTGTTTTTT. As protein: CASSPPVFRSNEKLFF.

J is TRBJ2-3 and V is TRBV20-1, with D unresolved. Trimming cost V 4 bases and J 2 bases, with 22 bases left between them. This CDR3 comprises 17 residues. The V gene's germline CDR1 is DFQATT and CDR2 SNEGSKA (reference sequence). The CDR3 DNA is TGCAGTGCTATATATTCGACGGAGCGAGGATACACAGATACGCAGTATTTT. It translates to CSAIYSTERGYTDTQYF.

This clonotype occurred once. The CDR3 is CASSPLGGLPYEQYF. CDR3 DNA: TGTGCCAGCAGCCCCCTCGGGGGACTACCCTACGAGCAGTACTTC. V is TRBV7-9 and J is TRBJ2-7; 7 bases match TRBD2. V trimming: 5 bases; J trimming: 2 bases; junction bases outside the gene matches: 9. The length of the CDR3 is 15 residues. Germline assignment: CDR1 SEHNR and CDR2 FQNEAQ (reference sequence).

This clonotype was seen repeatedly, ten times or more. The chain recombines TRBV5-1 with TRBJ2-2, with D unresolved. Trimming removed 4 bases at V and 0 bases at J, with 4 bases between. The CDR3 length is 13 residues. CDR1 and CDR2 from the germline V gene are SGHRS and YFSETQ. The CDR3 bases are TGCGCCAGCAGCACTGCGAACACCGGGGAGCTGTTTTTT. Protein product: CASSTANTGELFF.

The chain carries TRBV20-1 and TRBJ1-2; D perhaps matches TRBD1 (6 bases). CDR1 DFQATT and CDR2 SNEGSKA come from the germline V gene (reference sequence). The CDR3 length is 15 residues. The V and J ends lost 2 bases and 8 bases respectively, with 21 bases between them. CDR3 loop: CSARRGGAPEGGYTF. The CDR3 coding sequence is TGCAGTGCTAGAAGGGGGGGGGCTCCCGAGGGCGGCTACACCTTC.

This clonotype has a handful of counts. This rearrangement joins TRBV27 to TRBJ2-2; no firm D call. With 3 bases removed from V and 6 bases from J, the gap between germline ends came to 14 bases. Germline values: CDR1 MNHEY, CDR2 SMNVEV (reference sequence). This CDR3 is built from 15 residues. The CDR3 bases are TGTGCCAGCAGTTTCCCCAGGAGCGCTCCCGGGGAGCTGTTTTTT. Amino acids: CASSFPRSAPGELFF.

Ten or more counts support this clonotype. V gene TRBV12-3 or TRBV12-4 combines with J gene TRBJ2-7; 8 nucleotides match TRBD2. There are 14 residues in the CDR3. V lost 5 bases to trimming and J lost 2 bases; unmatched junction nucleotides: 5. CDR3 DNA: TGTGCCAGCAGTACCACCGGGGGGGCCTACGAGCAGTACTTC. Encoded protein: CASSTTGGAYEQYF.

Concerning this clonotype itself: A single base separates this from a much larger clone, so it may be a read error. The chain carries TRBV3-1 and TRBJ2-1, with D perhaps assigned TRBD1 or TRBD2 (5 bases each). This CDR3 region has 17 residues. The germline V gene has CDR1 LGHDT and CDR2 YNNKEL (reference sequence). The CDR3 loop reads CTSSLIFRDHVYNEQFF. In DNA form, the CDR3 reads TGTACCAGCAGTCTCATCTTCCGGGACCACGTCTACAATGAGCAGTTCTTC.

This clonotype was recorded a few times. The J gene is TRBJ1-5, the V gene TRBV5-6; D is unclear. Germline V gene lookup returns CDR1 SGHDT and CDR2 YYEEEE. CDR3 length equals 15 residues. The germline V and J ends were trimmed by 2 bases and 0 bases, with 9 bases remaining between them. This CDR3 reads CASSLIWNSNQPQHF. CDR3 nucleotides: TGTGCCAGCAGCTTAATCTGGAATAGCAATCAGCCCCAGCATTTT.

In this sample, this clonotype turned up a few times. The rearrangement uses TRBV10-3 and TRBJ2-1; D assignment may be TRBD1 or TRBD2 (5 bases each). Germline V gives CDR1 ENHRY, CDR2 SYGVKD. V lost 7 bases and J 0 bases, leaving 13 bases between the germline ends. The CDR3 is made up of 15 amino acids. Here the CDR3 reads CAIMGTPASYNEQFF. DNA for the CDR3: TGTGCCATCATGGGGACCCCAGCCTCCTACAATGAGCAGTTCTTC.

This clonotype has a count of ten or more. This chain links TRBV19 with TRBJ2-1; D call uncertain. The germline CDR1 and CDR2 sequences are LNHDA and SQIVND (reference sequence). This CDR3 contains 16 residues. With 5 bases removed from V and 1 base from J, the gap between germline ends came to 15 bases. The CDR3 sequence: CASSPRTKISYNEQFF. DNA for the CDR3: TGTGCCAGTAGTCCTCGGACGAAGATATCCTACAATGAGCAGTTCTTC.

Many counts were recorded for this clonotype. The V and J genes are TRBV9 and TRBJ2-6; no definite D call. V lost 4 bases and J lost 0, with 5 bases in between. Germline V lookup: CDR1 SGDLS, CDR2 YYNGEE. This CDR3 contains 14 residues. CDR3 in amino acids: CASSPNSGANVLTF. Here the CDR3 DNA reads TGTGCCAGCAGCCCTAACTCTGGGGCCAACGTCCTGACTTTC.

This clonotype was seen only a few times. The chain uses TRBV12-3 or TRBV12-4 and TRBJ2-1, with D tentatively TRBD1 (6 bases). Trimming pared 3 bases from V and 9 bases from J, leaving 15 bases between. This CDR3 region has 14 residues. The CDR3 DNA sequence: TGTGCCAGCAGTTTGCCTACAGGGTCAAGTGAGCAGTTCTTC. The encoded protein is CASSLPTGSSEQFF.

This clonotype has just a few counts. This chain joins TRBV6-1 and TRBJ2-1, with D unresolved. The germline CDR1 and CDR2 sequences are MNHNS and SASEGT. Trimming left V 10 bases short and J 4 bases short, with 14 bases between. This CDR3 is built from 13 residues. CDR3: CATARGAYNEQFF. CDR3 DNA: TGTGCCACCGCCCGCGGAGCGTACAATGAGCAGTTCTTC.

This clonotype has a handful of counts. The CDR3, as DNA: TGTGCCAGCAGTTTCCTGGGGGCGACAGATACGCAGTATTTT. Encoded protein: CASSFLGATDTQYF. The V call is TRBV12-3 or TRBV12-4, the J call TRBJ2-3; TRBD1 might be the D (6 bases). Trimming took off 3 bases at V and 3 bases at J, with 10 bases between the two ends. The CDR3 spans 14 residues.

This clonotype was seen only a few times. The chain recombines TRBV20-1 with TRBJ2-1; 7 bases map to TRBD2. With V trimmed by 5 bases and J by 8 bases, 6 bases remained unmatched. The CDR3 has 12 residues. Per the germline V gene, CDR1 is DFQATT and CDR2 is SNEGSKA (reference sequence). The CDR3 is CSASAGDHEQFF. Written as DNA, the CDR3 is TGCAGTGCTTCGGCGGGGGACCATGAGCAGTTCTTC.